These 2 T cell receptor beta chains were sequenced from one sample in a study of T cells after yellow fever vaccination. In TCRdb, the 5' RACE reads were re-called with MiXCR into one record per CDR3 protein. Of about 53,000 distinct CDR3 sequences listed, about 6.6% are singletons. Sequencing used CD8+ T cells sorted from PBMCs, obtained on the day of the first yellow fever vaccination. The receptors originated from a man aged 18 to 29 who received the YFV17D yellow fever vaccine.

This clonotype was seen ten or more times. CDR3 nucleotide sequence: TGTGCCAGCAGCCTCGGACATCTCAGCACAGATACGCAGTATTTT. It codes for CASSLGHLSTDTQYF. The chain combines TRBV6-1 with TRBJ2-3; D may be TRBD1 (5 bases). The CDR3 is 15 amino acids. V lost 6 bases and J lost 0, with 13 bases in between. Germline lookup yields CDR1 MNHNS and CDR2 SASEGT.

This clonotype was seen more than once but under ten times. CDR3: CASSPATGQGTQYF. The CDR3 nucleotides are TGTGCCAGCAGCCCAGCGACAGGGCAAGGTACCCAGTATTTT. The chain couples TRBV7-6 to TRBJ2-3, with 7 nucleotides matching TRBD1. The germline V gene encodes CDR1 SGHVS and CDR2 FNYEAQ. CDR3 length equals 14 residues. J gave up 12 bases and V 5 bases, and 14 bases lay outside the gene matches.